This T cell receptor beta chain was found in a study of shared clonotypes between healthy human individuals. Sequencing used immunoSEQ multiplex PCR; TCRdb keeps in-frame clones, though not all of them. Among more than 1,200,000 clones, approximately 98.5% were seen once, and the ten largest hold over 0.3%. The TCR was taken from a man aged 25-45 years in good health. The specimen sequenced was naive CD4+ T cells sorted from blood. The subset here: CD45RA+ positively selected.

The chain's CDR3 is CASRRDRLDEQYF. The CDR3 DNA reads TGTGCCAGTCGCCGGGACAGGTTGGACGAGCAGTACTTC. This chain connects TRBV2 to TRBJ2-7, with 8 bases fitting TRBD1. Per germline, CDR1 SNHLY and CDR2 FYNNEI. The CDR3 spans 13 residues. V was clipped by 9 bases and J by 5 bases; unmatched bases: 9.